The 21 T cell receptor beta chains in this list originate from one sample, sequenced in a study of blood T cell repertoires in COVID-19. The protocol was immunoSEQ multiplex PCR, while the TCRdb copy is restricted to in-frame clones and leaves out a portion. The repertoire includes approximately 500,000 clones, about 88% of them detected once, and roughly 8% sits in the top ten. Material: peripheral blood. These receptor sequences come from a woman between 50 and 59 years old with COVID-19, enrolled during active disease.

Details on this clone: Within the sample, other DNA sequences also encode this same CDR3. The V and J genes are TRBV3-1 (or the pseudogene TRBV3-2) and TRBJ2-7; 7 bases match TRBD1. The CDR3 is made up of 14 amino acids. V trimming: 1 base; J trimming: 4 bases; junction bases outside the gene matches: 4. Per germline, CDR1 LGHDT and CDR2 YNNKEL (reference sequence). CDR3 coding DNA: TGTGCCAGCAGCCAAGGGCCCAGGGGGTACGAGCAGTACTTC. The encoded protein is CASSQGPRGYEQYF.

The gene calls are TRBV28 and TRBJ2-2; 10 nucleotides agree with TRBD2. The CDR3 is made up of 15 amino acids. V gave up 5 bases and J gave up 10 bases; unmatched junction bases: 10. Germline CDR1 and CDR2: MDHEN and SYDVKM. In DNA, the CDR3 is TGTGCCAGCAGTAAAGCGGGGGGGCGGAAGGAGGAGCTGTTTTTT. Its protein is CASSKAGGRKEELFF.

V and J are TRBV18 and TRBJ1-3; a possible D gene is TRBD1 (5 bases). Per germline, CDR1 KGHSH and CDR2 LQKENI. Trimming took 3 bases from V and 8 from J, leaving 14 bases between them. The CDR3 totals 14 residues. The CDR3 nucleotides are TGTGCCAGCTCACCCCGGGACTTGGGGGACACCATATATTTT. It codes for CASSPRDLGDTIYF. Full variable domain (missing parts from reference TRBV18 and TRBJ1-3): NAGVMQNPRHLVRRRGQEARLRCSPMKGHSHVYWYRQLPEEGLKFMVYLQKENIIDESGMPKERFSAEFPKEGPSILRIQQVVRGDSAAYFCASSPRDLGDTIYFGEGSWLTVV.

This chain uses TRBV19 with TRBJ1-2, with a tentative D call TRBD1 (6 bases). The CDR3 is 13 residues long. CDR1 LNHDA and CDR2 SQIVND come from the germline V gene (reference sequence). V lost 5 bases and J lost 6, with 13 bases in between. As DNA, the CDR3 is TGTGCCAGTAGTGGGGGCAGGGTCGATGGCTACACCTTC. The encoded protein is CASSGGRVDGYTF.

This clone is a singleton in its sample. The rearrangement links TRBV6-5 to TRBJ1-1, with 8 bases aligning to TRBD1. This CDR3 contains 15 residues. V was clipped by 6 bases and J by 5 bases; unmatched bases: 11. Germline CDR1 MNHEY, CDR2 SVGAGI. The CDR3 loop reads CASSNFQGAHTEAFF. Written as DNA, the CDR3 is TGTGCCAGCAGCAACTTCCAGGGGGCGCATACTGAAGCTTTCTTT.

The CDR3 region has the DNA TGTGCCAGCAGTTTATGGGCTGTAAACACCGGGGAGCTGTTTTTT. It translates to CASSLWAVNTGELFF. V and J are TRBV28 and TRBJ2-2; D not resolved. Germline V CDR1 and CDR2: MDHEN, SYDVKM. The CDR3 is 15 amino acids. V gave up 0 bases and J gave up 2 bases, with 7 bases separating them.

The CDR3 region is CASSFREIGGNQPQHF. DNA for the CDR3: TGTGCCAGCAGCTTCCGGGAAATTGGAGGCAATCAGCCCCAGCATTTT. The chain combines TRBV7-8 with TRBJ1-5; no firm D call. The V end was cut by 3 bases, the J end by 2 bases, with 14 bases between. Per germline, CDR1 SGHVS and CDR2 FQNEAQ. The length of the CDR3 is 16 residues. The full variable domain, in which reference TRBV7-8 and TRBJ1-5 provide the parts outside the CDR3, is GAGVSQSPRYKVAKRGQDVALRCDPISGHVSLFWYQQALGQGPEFLTYFQNEAQLDKSGLPSDRFFAERPEGSVSTLKIQRTQQEDSAVYLCASSFREIGGNQPQHFGDGTRLSIL.

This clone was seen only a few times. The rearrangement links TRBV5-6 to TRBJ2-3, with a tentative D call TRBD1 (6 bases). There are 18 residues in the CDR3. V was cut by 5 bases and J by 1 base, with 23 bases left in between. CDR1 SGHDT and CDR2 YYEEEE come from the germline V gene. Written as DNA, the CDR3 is TGTGCCAGCAGTTTTGGCCTACGACAGGTTATGGGCACAGATACGCAGTATTTT. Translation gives CASSFGLRQVMGTDTQYF. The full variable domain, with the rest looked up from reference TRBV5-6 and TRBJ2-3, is DAGVTQSPTHLIKTRGQQVTLRCSPKSGHDTVSWYQQALGQGPQFIFQYYEEEERQRGNFPDRFSGHQFPNYSSELNVNALLLGDSALYLCASSFGLRQVMGTDTQYFGPGTRLTVL.

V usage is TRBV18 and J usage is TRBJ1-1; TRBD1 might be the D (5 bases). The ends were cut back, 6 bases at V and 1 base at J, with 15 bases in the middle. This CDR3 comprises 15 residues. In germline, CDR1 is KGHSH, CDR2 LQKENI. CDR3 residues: CASSPRQPRNTEAFF. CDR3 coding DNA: TGTGCCAGCTCCCCTAGACAGCCCCGGAACACTGAAGCTTTCTTT.

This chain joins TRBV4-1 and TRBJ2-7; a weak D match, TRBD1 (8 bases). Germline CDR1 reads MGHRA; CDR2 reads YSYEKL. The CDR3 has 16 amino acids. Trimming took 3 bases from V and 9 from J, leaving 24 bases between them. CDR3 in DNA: TGCGCCAGCAGCCAGGACTGGACAGGGAGGGAGGTGGGGCAGTACTTC. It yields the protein CASSQDWTGREVGQYF.

The CDR3 here is CASSPDRGSGYTF. The CDR3 nucleotides are TGTGCCAGCAGTCCGGACAGGGGCAGTGGCTACACCTTC. The rearrangement links TRBV2 to TRBJ1-2, with TRBD1 identical over 9 bases. The CDR3 covers 13 residues. V dropped 5 bases and J dropped 7; count of bases not matched to a gene: 5. Germline V gene data show CDR1 as SNHLY and CDR2 as FYNNEI. Supplemented by reference TRBV2 and TRBJ1-2, the full variable domain reads EPEVTQTPSHQVTQMGQEVILRCVPISNHLYFYWYRQILGQKVEFLVSFYNNEISEKSEIFDDQFSVERPDGSNFTLKIRSTKLEDSAMYFCASSPDRGSGYTFGSGTRLTVV.

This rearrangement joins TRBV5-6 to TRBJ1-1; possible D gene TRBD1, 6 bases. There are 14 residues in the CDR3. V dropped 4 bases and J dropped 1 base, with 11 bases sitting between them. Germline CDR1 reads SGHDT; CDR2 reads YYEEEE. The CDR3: CASSLDRRNTEAFF. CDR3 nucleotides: TGTGCCAGCAGCCTCGACAGGCGGAACACTGAAGCTTTCTTT.

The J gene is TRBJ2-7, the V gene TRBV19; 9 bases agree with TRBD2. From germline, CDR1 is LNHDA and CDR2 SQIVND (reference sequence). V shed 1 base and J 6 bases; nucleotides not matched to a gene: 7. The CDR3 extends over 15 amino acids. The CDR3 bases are TGTGCCAGTAGTATAGTCGGCGGGGGGGCACTCGAGCAGTACTTC. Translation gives CASSIVGGGALEQYF. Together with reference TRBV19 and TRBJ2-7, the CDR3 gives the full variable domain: DGGITQSPKYLFRKEGQNVTLSCEQNLNHDAMYWYRQDPGQGLRLIYYSQIVNDFQKGDIAEGYSVSREKKESFPLTVTSAQKNPTAFYLCASSIVGGGALEQYFGPGTRLTVT.

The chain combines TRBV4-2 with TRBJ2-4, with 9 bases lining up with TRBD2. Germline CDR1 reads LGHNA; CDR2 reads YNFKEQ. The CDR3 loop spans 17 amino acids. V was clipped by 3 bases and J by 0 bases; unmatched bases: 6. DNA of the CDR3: TGTGCCAGCAGCCAGCCGGCGGGGGGGCTAGCCAAAAACATTCAGTACTTC. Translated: CASSQPAGGLAKNIQYF.

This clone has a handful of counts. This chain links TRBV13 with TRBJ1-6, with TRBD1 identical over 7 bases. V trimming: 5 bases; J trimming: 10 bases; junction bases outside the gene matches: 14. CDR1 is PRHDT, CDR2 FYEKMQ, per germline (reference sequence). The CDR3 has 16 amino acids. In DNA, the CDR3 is TGTGCCAGCAGCGGTAGGGGGCAGGGGCTGGGATCACCCCTCCACTTT. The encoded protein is CASSGRGQGLGSPLHF.

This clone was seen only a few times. The CDR3 nucleotides read TGCGCCAGCAGTGAGAACAGGGGGGCGAACACCGGGGAGCTGTTTTTT. Residues: CASSENRGANTGELFF. The V call is TRBV10-1, the J call TRBJ2-2; 8 bases match TRBD1. V lost 2 bases, J lost 0 bases, and 2 bases stayed unmatched. CDR3 length: 16 amino acids. Germline CDR1 reads WNHNN; CDR2 reads SYGVQD (reference sequence).

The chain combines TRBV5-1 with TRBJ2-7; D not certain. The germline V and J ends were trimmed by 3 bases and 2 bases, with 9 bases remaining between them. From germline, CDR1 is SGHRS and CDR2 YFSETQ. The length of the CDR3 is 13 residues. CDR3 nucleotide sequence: TGCGCCAGCAGCTCCTCGCCAGCCTACGAGCAGTACTTC. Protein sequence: CASSSSPAYEQYF.

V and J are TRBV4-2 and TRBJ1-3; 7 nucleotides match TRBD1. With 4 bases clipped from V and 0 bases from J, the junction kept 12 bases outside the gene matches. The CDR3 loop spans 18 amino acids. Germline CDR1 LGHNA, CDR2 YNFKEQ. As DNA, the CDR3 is TGTGCCAGCAGCCTAGATCTACAGGGGCGATCCTCTGGAAACACCATATATTTT. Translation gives CASSLDLQGRSSGNTIYF.

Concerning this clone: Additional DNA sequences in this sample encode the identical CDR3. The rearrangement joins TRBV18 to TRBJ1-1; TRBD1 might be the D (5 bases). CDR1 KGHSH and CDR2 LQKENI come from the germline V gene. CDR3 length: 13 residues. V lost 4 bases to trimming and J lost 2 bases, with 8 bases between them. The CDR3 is CASSLQGNTEAFF. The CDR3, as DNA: TGTGCCAGCTCACTCCAGGGTAACACTGAAGCTTTCTTT.

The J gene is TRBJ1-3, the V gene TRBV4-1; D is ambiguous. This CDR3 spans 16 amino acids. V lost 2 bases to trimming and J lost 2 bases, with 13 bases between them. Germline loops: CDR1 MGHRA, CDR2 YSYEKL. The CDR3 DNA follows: TGCGCCAGCAGCCAACCCACCAGACAACCTGGAAACACCATATATTTT. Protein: CASSQPTRQPGNTIYF.

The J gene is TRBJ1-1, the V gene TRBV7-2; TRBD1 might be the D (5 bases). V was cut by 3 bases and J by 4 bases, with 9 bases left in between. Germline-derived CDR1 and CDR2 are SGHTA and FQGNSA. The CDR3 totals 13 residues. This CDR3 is CASSFRRGTEAFF. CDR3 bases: TGTGCCAGCAGCTTCCGGAGGGGCACTGAAGCTTTCTTT.